The clone carrying this T cell receptor beta chain was detected once. Other DNA sequences in the sample encode the same CDR3. The V end lost 2 bases, the J end lost 7 bases, and 5 bases lay between the germline ends. Germline V gene lookup returns CDR1 SEHNR and CDR2 FQNEAQ (reference sequence). The CDR3 contains 11 residues. This entry belongs to a study of CD8+ T cells in alopecia areata. RNA, once extracted, was reverse transcribed into cDNA for use as the sequencing template. Data came from immunoSEQ multiplex PCR; TCRdb stores just in-frame clones and leaves some out. The sample lists around 210,000 clones, around 50% occurring once.

Sequencing was done on a sample of CD8+ T cells sorted from blood. V is TRBV7-9 and J is TRBJ1-2; D uncertain. This clonotype was sampled from a human donor in good health. This chain's CDR3 is CASSLSAGYTF. The CDR3 nucleotides are TGTGCCAGCAGCTTATCAGCTGGCTACACCTTC.